The 29 T cell receptor beta chains listed next were all sequenced from one sample in a study of blood T cell repertoires in COVID-19. Profiled with immunoSEQ multiplex PCR; TCRdb holds only in-frame clones, not every one. This sample has roughly 150,000 clones, with around nine tenths found just once. The sample consisted of peripheral blood. These receptors came from a human donor in a cohort sampled during active COVID-19.

In its sample, this clone was seen a few times. The V gene is TRBV7-9, the J gene TRBJ1-5, with 7 bases identical to TRBD1. V lost 5 bases and J lost 4; bases outside the gene matches: 2. The CDR3 runs 13 residues. Germline lookup yields CDR1 SEHNR and CDR2 FQNEAQ (reference sequence). The CDR3 here is CASSQDRNQPQHF. The DNA for the CDR3 is TGTGCCAGCAGCCAGGACAGGAATCAGCCCCAGCATTTT.

J is TRBJ2-1 and V is TRBV2; 11 bases are shared with TRBD2. V shed 6 bases, J shed 10 bases, and the junction held 5 bases outside the gene matches. Germline V CDR1 and CDR2: SNHLY, FYNNEI. The CDR3 spans 13 residues. CDR3 in amino acids: CASRSSGRREQFF. For the CDR3, the DNA is TGTGCCAGCAGATCTAGCGGGAGGAGGGAGCAGTTCTTC.

This sequence joins TRBV5-8 and TRBJ1-3, with D tentatively TRBD1 (6 bases). Per the germline V gene, CDR1 is SGHTS and CDR2 is YDEGEE. V was shortened by 3 bases and J by 2 bases, with 12 bases between the two germline ends. The CDR3 sequence is 15 residues long. CDR3 nucleotides: TGTGCCAGCAGCTATGGACAGACGGCTGGAAACACCATATATTTT. It translates to CASSYGQTAGNTIYF.

The chain has TRBV30 and TRBJ1-1; D is unclear. The germline V and J ends were trimmed by 1 base and 10 bases, with 16 bases remaining between them. Germline CDR1 is GTSNPN and CDR2 is SVGIG (reference sequence). The CDR3 totals 13 residues. The CDR3 sequence is CAWSGGTRAGAFF. Written as DNA, the CDR3 is TGTGCCTGGAGTGGGGGAACAAGGGCGGGAGCTTTCTTT.

The chain is built from TRBV7-2 and TRBJ2-7; tentative D call: TRBD1 (5 bases). The CDR3 has 14 amino acids. Germline CDR1 and CDR2: SGHTA and FQGNSA. V was clipped by 3 bases and J by 7 bases, with 16 bases between them. The CDR3 sequence is CASSFGREGEEQYF. The CDR3 DNA follows: TGTGCCAGCAGCTTCGGCAGGGAAGGAGAAGAGCAGTACTTC.

The V and J genes are TRBV5-8 and TRBJ2-5; 10 bases map to TRBD2. This CDR3 is 16 amino acids long. With V trimmed by 0 bases and J by 3 bases, 5 bases remained unmatched. Looked up from germline, CDR1 is SGHTS and CDR2 is YDEGEE. In DNA, the CDR3 is TGTGCCAGCAGCTTGGTCCTAGCGGGAGTAAAAGAGACCCAGTACTTC. Amino acids: CASSLVLAGVKETQYF.

The genes are TRBV2 and TRBJ2-1; TRBD2 agrees at 10 bases. This CDR3 contains 15 residues. Per the germline V gene, CDR1 is SNHLY and CDR2 is FYNNEI. The ends lost 3 bases at V and 5 bases at J; junction bases unmatched: 4. In nucleotides, the CDR3 is TGTGCCAGCAGTGAGACTAGCGGGTCCAACAATGAGCAGTTCTTC. Its protein product is CASSETSGSNNEQFF.

V and J are TRBV30 and TRBJ1-2; no clear D. The CDR3 has 12 residues. The germline V and J ends were trimmed by 1 base and 7 bases, with 10 bases remaining between them. Germline loops: CDR1 GTSNPN, CDR2 SVGIG (reference sequence). The CDR3: CAWSAGQRGYTF. The CDR3 nucleotides read TGTGCCTGGAGTGCCGGTCAGCGTGGCTACACCTTC. Complete variable domain (other parts from reference TRBV30 and TRBJ1-2): SQTIHQWPATLVQPVGSPLSLECTVEGTSNPNLYWYRQAAGRGLQLLFYSVGIGQISSEVPQNLSASRPQDRQFILSSKKLLLSDSGFYLCAWSAGQRGYTFGSGTRLTVV.

The chain recombines TRBV6-5 with TRBJ2-7; weak D call: TRBD1 (6 bases). The germline CDR1 and CDR2 sequences are MNHEY and SVGAGI. CDR3 length equals 16 residues. Trimming left V 2 bases short and J 6 bases short, with 20 bases between. The CDR3 DNA sequence: TGTGCCAGCAGTTACACCCCTCCCACCGCAGGGGTCGAGCAGTACTTC. Protein sequence: CASSYTPPTAGVEQYF.

The J gene is TRBJ2-6, the V gene TRBV5-1; TRBD1 matches at 7 bases. The CDR3 totals 17 residues. V trimming: 4 bases; J trimming: 0 bases; junction bases outside the gene matches: 7. Per the germline V gene, CDR1 is SGHRS and CDR2 is YFSETQ. The CDR3 region has the DNA TGCGCCAGCAGCCCCCAGACAGGGACCTCTGGGGCCAACGTCCTGACTTTC. Its protein is CASSPQTGTSGANVLTF.

This chain connects TRBV19 to TRBJ1-6; D gene unclear. The CDR3 is 13 amino acids. Per the germline V gene, CDR1 is LNHDA and CDR2 is SQIVND (reference sequence). The ends were cut back, 2 bases at V and 8 bases at J, with 7 bases in the middle. The CDR3 DNA sequence: TGTGCCAGTAGTATATCAGGTGATTCACCCCTCCACTTT. Translating gives CASSISGDSPLHF.

This rearrangement joins TRBV5-5 to TRBJ1-1; D uncertain. The ends were cut back, 0 bases at V and 8 bases at J, with 14 bases in the middle. Germline CDR1 SGHKS, CDR2 YYEKEE (reference sequence). This CDR3 has 14 residues. This CDR3 reads CASSLGLTLPEAFF. The CDR3 nucleotides are TGTGCCAGCAGCTTGGGACTGACTCTGCCCGAAGCTTTCTTT.

The chain has TRBV28 and TRBJ2-5; 11 nucleotides align to TRBD2. Germline lookup yields CDR1 MDHEN and CDR2 SYDVKM. The CDR3 sequence is 14 residues long. The ends lost 4 bases at V and 7 bases at J; junction bases unmatched: 5. CDR3 DNA: TGTGCCAGCAGTTCGGGACTAGCGGTAGGGACCCAGTACTTC. This sequence encodes CASSSGLAVGTQYF.

This chain connects TRBV11-1 to TRBJ1-5; D is unclear. CDR1 SGHAT and CDR2 FQDESV come from the germline V gene (reference sequence). The CDR3 extends over 13 amino acids. V was pared by 5 bases and J by 5 bases, with 10 bases between. CDR3 residues: CASSADWDQPQHF. The CDR3, as DNA: TGTGCCAGCAGCGCAGACTGGGATCAGCCCCAGCATTTT.

The J gene is TRBJ2-7, the V gene TRBV5-1; 11 bases are shared with TRBD1. The ends lost 6 bases at V and 3 bases at J; junction bases unmatched: 8. This CDR3 has 15 amino acids. Germline CDR1 reads SGHRS; CDR2 reads YFSETQ. CDR3 amino acids: CASTRRTGGDYEQYF. In DNA form, the CDR3 reads TGCGCCAGCACCCGGAGGACAGGGGGCGACTACGAGCAGTACTTC.

V and J are TRBV6-2 or TRBV6-3 and TRBJ1-2; 7 bases line up with TRBD1. Germline assignment: CDR1 MNHEY and CDR2 SVGEGT. The CDR3 is 16 residues long. Trimming at V came to 0 bases and at J to 7 bases, leaving 11 bases not matched to a gene. The CDR3 bases are TGTGCCAGCAGTTACTCGCCGACAGGGTGGAATGGTGGCTACACCTTC. Its protein is CASSYSPTGWNGGYTF.

This chain connects TRBV24-1 to TRBJ1-3; 8 nucleotides align to TRBD1. This CDR3 comprises 17 residues. V lost 3 bases, J lost 0 bases, and 6 bases stayed unmatched. CDR1 and CDR2 (germline): KGHDR, SFDVKD. The CDR3, as DNA: TGTGCCACCAGTGATGCGCCAGGGGGCAGCTCTGGAAACACCATATATTTT. Protein sequence: CATSDAPGGSSGNTIYF.

The chain uses TRBV9 and TRBJ2-7, with TRBD1 matching 7 bases. The CDR3 has 16 amino acids. V lost 1 base and J lost 0; bases outside the gene matches: 7. In germline, CDR1 is SGDLS, CDR2 YYNGEE. The CDR3 DNA is TGTGCCAGCAGCGTAAACGGAGAGGGGGCCTCCTACGAGCAGTACTTC. Translating gives CASSVNGEGASYEQYF.

The chain has TRBV4-2 and TRBJ2-3, with 10 bases identical to TRBD2. The CDR3 spans 18 residues. After removal of 0 bases from V and 6 bases from J, the junction contained 12 bases not matched to a gene. CDR1 and CDR2 (germline): LGHNA, YNFKEQ. CDR3 protein: CASSQDILAGSWGDTQYF. The CDR3, as DNA: TGTGCCAGCAGCCAAGATATACTAGCGGGATCCTGGGGGGATACGCAGTATTTT.

This chain uses TRBV28 with TRBJ2-7, with 9 bases fitting TRBD1. Germline lookup yields CDR1 MDHEN and CDR2 SYDVKM. The CDR3 loop spans 15 amino acids. J was trimmed by 1 base and V by 5 bases; bases with no gene match: 6. The chain's CDR3 is CASSGQGILSYEQYF. Here the CDR3 DNA reads TGTGCCAGCAGTGGACAGGGGATTCTATCCTACGAGCAGTACTTC.

This clone has only a few counts. This rearrangement joins TRBV5-1 to TRBJ2-2, with TRBD1 matching over 10 bases. Losses at the gene ends were 3 bases for V and 4 bases for J; bases not matched to a gene: 6. The CDR3 is 16 amino acids. Germline CDR1 reads SGHRS; CDR2 reads YFSETQ. The CDR3 DNA sequence: TGCGCCAGCAGCTCGTTGACAGGGGGCCTCACCGGGGAGCTGTTTTTT. This translates into CASSSLTGGLTGELFF.

V and J are TRBV7-2 and TRBJ2-3; 9 nucleotides agree with TRBD2. CDR1 is SGHTA, CDR2 FQGNSA, per germline. This CDR3 has 16 amino acids. The junction had 4 bases not matched to a gene; V was cut back by 1 base and J by 2 bases. The CDR3 region is CASSLVGTSNTDTQYF. The CDR3 bases are TGTGCCAGCAGCTTAGTGGGGACTAGCAACACAGATACGCAGTATTTT.

CDR3 residues: CASSDQGAGELFF. CDR3 bases: TGTGCCAGCAGTGATCAGGGGGCCGGGGAGCTGTTTTTT. The gene calls are TRBV6-1 and TRBJ2-2; TRBD1 aligns across 7 bases. The J segment lost 6 bases and the V segment lost 3 bases, leaving 1 base of the junction unmatched. The CDR3 length is 13 residues. Germline V gene data show CDR1 as MNHNS and CDR2 as SASEGT.

The V call is TRBV7-8, the J call TRBJ2-3; weak D call: TRBD2 (5 bases). Germline V lookup: CDR1 SGHVS, CDR2 FQNEAQ. CDR3 length: 14 amino acids. The ends were cut back, 2 bases at V and 4 bases at J, with 10 bases in the middle. CDR3: CASSLKGAADTQYF. The CDR3 DNA is TGTGCCAGCAGCTTAAAGGGAGCTGCAGATACGCAGTATTTT. The full variable domain, its missing parts supplied by reference TRBV7-8 and TRBJ2-3, is GAGVSQSPRYKVAKRGQDVALRCDPISGHVSLFWYQQALGQGPEFLTYFQNEAQLDKSGLPSDRFFAERPEGSVSTLKIQRTQQEDSAVYLCASSLKGAADTQYFGPGTRLTVL.

The chain has TRBV27 and TRBJ2-1, with unresolved D. Between the trimmed V and J ends, which lost 6 bases and 5 bases, there was a span of 5 bases. Germline V gene data show CDR1 as MNHEY and CDR2 as SMNVEV (reference sequence). The CDR3 runs to 11 residues. The CDR3 DNA reads as TGTGCCAGCAGCCTAGACAATGAGCAGTTCTTC. Translating it yields CASSLDNEQFF.

The table lists this clone with many counts. The chain is built from TRBV11-2 and TRBJ2-7; 8 bases match TRBD2. J was trimmed by 2 bases and V by 1 base; bases with no gene match: 4. The germline CDR1 and CDR2 sequences are SGHAT and FQNNGV. This CDR3 has 15 amino acids. As DNA, the CDR3 is TGTGCCAGCAGCTTAGGGGAAGCGGGGGCCTACGAGCAGTACTTC. This gives the protein CASSLGEAGAYEQYF.

The chain joins TRBV18 to TRBJ1-5; D call uncertain. The germline V gene encodes CDR1 KGHSH and CDR2 LQKENI. Between the trimmed V and J ends, which lost 4 bases and 3 bases, there was a span of 7 bases. The CDR3 is made up of 13 amino acids. The CDR3 protein is CASSLHDNQPQHF. The CDR3 region has the DNA TGTGCCAGCTCACTACACGACAATCAGCCCCAGCATTTT.

This clone was seen just once. This chain links TRBV28 with TRBJ2-5; 8 nucleotides agree with TRBD1. The CDR3 is 16 amino acids. Germline CDR1 is MDHEN and CDR2 is SYDVKM. V dropped 3 bases and J dropped 1; count of bases not matched to a gene: 7. CDR3 protein: CASSFRLTGGQETQYF. The CDR3 nucleotides are TGTGCCAGCAGTTTCCGACTAACAGGGGGCCAAGAGACCCAGTACTTC.

The chain has TRBV9 and TRBJ2-1, with TRBD1 as a possible D gene (6 bases). Germline CDR1 SGDLS, CDR2 YYNGEE. V lost 2 bases and J lost 1, with 16 bases in between. This CDR3 region has 17 residues. This CDR3 is CASSVGVGDISYNEQFF. The CDR3 DNA reads as TGTGCCAGCAGCGTGGGGGTAGGGGACATTTCCTACAATGAGCAGTTCTTC.